What follows describes a single T cell receptor (beta chain). The ends were cut back, 0 bases at V and 8 bases at J, with 13 bases in the middle. Germline V gene data show CDR1 as MNHEY and CDR2 as SVGAGI. CDR3 length equals 14 residues. The data derive from a study of shared clonotypes between healthy human individuals. Only in-frame clones appear in the TCRdb table, and some are missing; sequencing was by immunoSEQ multiplex PCR. The repertoire holds over a million clones, with about 96% as singletons. Sample: naive CD4+ T cells sorted from blood. Regarding subset: CD45RA+ positively selected. The chain recombines TRBV6-5 with TRBJ1-2; no clear D. The origin of this receptor is a man in his thirties or forties in good health. The CDR3 bases are TGTGCCAGCAGTTACTCGGGCAGATGGGAAGGCTACACCTTC. Protein sequence: CASSYSGRWEGYTF.